These 10 T cell receptor beta chains were all obtained from the same sample, sequenced in a study of T cell repertoires in cytomegalovirus infection. Using its own MiXCR run on the reads, TCRdb lists one record per CDR3 protein. The sample yields 750,000 to 950,000 distinct CDR3 sequences, about 29% seen once. No cognate antigen is known for these TCRs. Sequenced material: cultured CD8+ T cells from PBMCs, taken from culture after CMV antigen stimulation. These receptor sequences come from a human donor in good health (CMV status not recorded). Some clones in this sample may be carry-over from other donors' samples.

This clonotype was seen only once. This chain links TRBV19 with TRBJ1-2, with 7 bases that match TRBD1. The germline gives CDR1 LNHDA, CDR2 SQIVND (reference sequence). The CDR3 runs 12 residues. V lost 5 bases to trimming and J lost 9 bases; unmatched junction nucleotides: 6. DNA of the CDR3: TGTGCCAGTAGTGAGACAGGGATGAGCTACACCTTC. Its protein product is CASSETGMSYTF.

Worth noting for this clonotype: A junction end diverges from the germline sequence, so it may reflect a read error. The chain carries TRBV2 and TRBJ1-4; the D gene is possibly TRBD1 (5 bases). CDR1 and CDR2 from the germline V gene are SNHLY and FYNNEI. The CDR3 extends over 16 amino acids. The CDR3 DNA sequence: TGTGCTAGCAGTCCCTCGATGACAGCAACTAATGAAAAACTGTTTTTT. Amino acid sequence: CASSPSMTATNEKLFF.

The V gene is TRBV27, the J gene TRBJ1-2; D gene ambiguous. Germline V lookup: CDR1 MNHEY, CDR2 SMNVEV (reference sequence). With 10 bases removed from V and 3 bases from J, the gap between germline ends came to 21 bases. The CDR3 has 15 residues. In nucleotides, the CDR3 is TGTGCCACCCTCCCCCGCCGGACTGACCACTATGGCTACACCTTC. Its protein is CATLPRRTDHYGYTF.

This chain connects TRBV6-1 to TRBJ2-2; possible D gene TRBD1, 7 bases. CDR3 length: 16 residues. Germline assignment: CDR1 MNHNS and CDR2 SASEGT. V gave up 4 bases and J gave up 4 bases, with 16 bases separating them. The CDR3 is CASSGRGQGTTGELFF. CDR3 DNA: TGTGCCAGCAGTGGGAGGGGGCAGGGCACCACCGGGGAGCTGTTTTTT.

This clonotype was counted ten times or more. The rearrangement joins TRBV5-4 to TRBJ1-3; 7 bases line up with TRBD1. Germline V gives CDR1 SGHNT, CDR2 YYREEE (reference sequence). The CDR3 has 16 amino acids. V was clipped by 3 bases and J by 0 bases; unmatched bases: 6. Here the CDR3 reads CASSSGTATSGNTIYF. The CDR3, as DNA: TGTGCCAGCAGCTCCGGGACAGCGACCTCTGGAAACACCATATATTTT.

The rearrangement uses TRBV20-1 and TRBJ2-7; 8 nucleotides line up with TRBD2. This CDR3 has 14 amino acids. The ends lost 4 bases at V and 0 bases at J; junction bases unmatched: 5. CDR1 and CDR2 (germline): DFQATT, SNEGSKA (reference sequence). The CDR3 loop is CSATSGPVSYEQYV. The CDR3 DNA sequence: TGCAGTGCTACTAGCGGGCCTGTCTCCTACGAGCAGTACGTC.

This clonotype came up many times. V usage is TRBV7-8 and J usage is TRBJ1-5; D is ambiguous. Germline V gene lookup returns CDR1 SGHVS and CDR2 FQNEAQ. The germline V and J ends were trimmed by 4 bases and 3 bases, with 10 bases remaining between them. The CDR3 consists of 14 residues. CDR3 nucleotide sequence: TGTGCCAGCAGCTCCGGGCCCTACAATCAGCCCCAGCATTTT. Protein: CASSSGPYNQPQHF.

The V call is TRBV4-2, the J call TRBJ2-1, with 9 bases fitting TRBD2. Trimming took 0 bases from V and 7 from J; bases not matched to a gene: 7. CDR1 is LGHNA, CDR2 YNFKEQ, per germline. CDR3 size: 16 residues. The CDR3 reads CASSQERGGRKNEQFF. Here the CDR3 DNA reads TGTGCCAGCAGCCAAGAGCGGGGGGGCCGTAAGAATGAGCAGTTCTTC.

Only a few counts were recorded for this clonotype. The J gene is TRBJ1-1, the V gene TRBV4-1; no clear D gene. CDR1 and CDR2 (germline): MGHRA, YSYEKL. V was cut by 0 bases and J by 6 bases, with 20 bases left in between. The CDR3 covers 17 residues. CDR3 in DNA: TGCGCCAGCAGCCAAGATTTTCAGTGGAGAAGTGTGGCTGAAGCTTTCTTT. Its protein product is CASSQDFQWRSVAEAFF.

The CDR3 protein is CASSDLGQSHFEAFF. The CDR3 bases are TGTGCCAGCAGTGACCTGGGGCAGTCCCACTTTGAAGCTTTCTTT. The chain uses TRBV6-1 and TRBJ1-1; D possibly corresponds to TRBD1 (5 bases). The V end lost 3 bases, the J end lost 7 bases, and 18 bases lay between the germline ends. The CDR3 totals 15 residues. CDR1 MNHNS and CDR2 SASEGT come from the germline V gene.